Listed below are T cell receptor beta chains from one sample, sequenced in a study of blood T cell repertoires in COVID-19. Profiling relied on immunoSEQ multiplex PCR, and the TCRdb table lists in-frame clones only, not all of them. The repertoire holds over 200,000 clones, with approximately 84% as singletons. Sequences were obtained from PBMCs or T cells enriched from blood (not recorded which). The receptors derive from a man aged 18-30 years who had recovered from COVID-19. CDR3s include the opening cysteine and the closing phenylalanine or tryptophan. The D gene is left open where the match is weak. The size field is filled for only some rows; it gives once, few, many or a size class.

J: TRBJ2-3
size: .
D: TRBD1
V: TRBV7-6
CDR3: CASSYAPGQDRYGQYF
DNA: TGTGCCAGCAGCTACGCACCGGGACAGGACAGATACGGGCAGTATTTT

J: TRBJ2-1
size: .
D: TRBD2
V: TRBV10-2
CDR3: CASSESSASGGDYNEQFF
DNA: TGCGCCAGCAGTGAGTCTTCGGCTAGCGGGGGGGACTACAATGAGCAGTTCTTC

J: TRBJ2-5
size: .
D: .
V: TRBV19
CDR3: CASSPDPGETQYF
DNA: TGTGCCAGTAGTCCGGACCCGGGGGAGACCCAGTACTTC

J: TRBJ1-4
size: .
D: .
V: TRBV7-8
CDR3: CASSQGLSNEKLFF
DNA: TGTGCCAGCAGCCAGGGACTGTCTAATGAAAAACTGTTTTTT

J: TRBJ1-1
size: .
D: .
V: TRBV6-5
CDR3: CASSLELNTEAFF
DNA: TGTGCCAGCAGTTTAGAGTTGAACACTGAAGCTTTCTTT

J: TRBJ2-5
size: .
D: .
V: TRBV12-3/TRBV12-4
CDR3: CASSLRETQYF
DNA: TGTGCCAGCAGTTTACGAGAGACCCAGTACTTC

J: TRBJ2-7
size: .
D: .
V: TRBV20-1
CDR3: CSASVQGGTYEQYF
DNA: TGCAGTGCTAGTGTGCAGGGTGGCACCTACGAGCAGTACTTC

J: TRBJ1-1
size: .
D: .
V: TRBV27
CDR3: CATTPTAGSTEAFF
DNA: TGTGCCACCACCCCTACCGCCGGGAGCACTGAAGCTTTCTTT

J: TRBJ1-4
size: .
D: .
V: TRBV7-9
CDR3: CASSLTSGETNEKLFF
DNA: TGTGCCAGCAGCCTAACATCAGGGGAAACTAATGAAAAACTGTTTTTT

J: TRBJ1-2
size: .
D: .
V: TRBV28
CDR3: CASSPLLRPYGYTF
DNA: TGTGCCAGCAGTCCCTTACTACGACCCTATGGCTACACCTTC

J: TRBJ1-2
size: many
D: .
V: TRBV6-5
CDR3: CASSDSLYGYTF
DNA: TGTGCCAGCTCCGACAGTCTCTATGGCTACACCTTC

J: TRBJ1-6
size: .
D: TRBD1
V: TRBV23-1
CDR3: CASSHGGTGDARACGSSPLHF
DNA: TGCGCCAGCAGTCACGGCGGGACAGGGGACGCGCGTGCCTGCGGTAGCTCACCCCTCCACTTT

J: TRBJ2-1
size: .
D: .
V: TRBV11-3
CDR3: CASSLIVNEQFF
DNA: TGTGCCAGCAGCTTAATCGTCAATGAGCAGTTCTTC

J: TRBJ2-3
size: .
D: TRBD2
V: TRBV7-8
CDR3: CASSLDLAGGNTDTQYF
DNA: TGTGCCAGCAGCTTAGACCTAGCGGGGGGTAACACAGATACGCAGTATTTT

J: TRBJ2-2
size: .
D: .
V: TRBV19
CDR3: CASRRQAQTGELFF
DNA: TGTGCCAGCCGCAGACAGGCGCAGACCGGGGAGCTGTTTTTT

J: TRBJ1-1
size: .
D: TRBD1
V: TRBV19
CDR3: CASSKSDRGLAEAFF
DNA: TGTGCCAGTAGTAAATCCGACAGGGGGCTGGCTGAAGCTTTCTTT

J: TRBJ2-3
size: .
D: .
V: TRBV7-9
CDR3: CASSPRQAEGGDTQYF
DNA: TGTGCCAGCAGCCCGAGACAGGCAGAAGGGGGAGATACGCAGTATTTT

J: TRBJ1-2
size: .
D: .
V: TRBV10-3
CDR3: CAISAGAGEYDGYTF
DNA: TGTGCCATCAGCGCAGGGGCAGGGGAATACGATGGCTACACCTTC

J: TRBJ1-1
size: few
D: TRBD1
V: TRBV7-9
CDR3: CASSYADRVGTEAFF
DNA: TGTGCCAGCAGCTACGCGGACAGGGTGGGCACTGAAGCTTTCTTT

J: TRBJ1-3
size: .
D: .
V: TRBV7-7
CDR3: CASSPGGNLPGNTIYF
DNA: TGTGCTAGCAGCCCGGGGGGGAATCTTCCTGGAAACACCATATATTTT

J: TRBJ2-1
size: .
D: TRBD2
V: TRBV10-1
CDR3: CASSGTAGGPSNNEQFF
DNA: TGCGCCAGCAGTGGGACAGCGGGAGGGCCGTCGAACAATGAGCAGTTCTTC

J: TRBJ2-1
size: once
D: TRBD2
V: TRBV9
CDR3: CASSWTSGTDEQFF
DNA: TGTGCCAGCAGCTGGACTAGCGGGACCGATGAGCAGTTCTTC

J: TRBJ2-5
size: .
D: .
V: TRBV3-1/TRBV3-2
CDR3: CASSQDSRAGETQYF
DNA: TGTGCCAGCAGCCAAGATTCCCGAGCCGGGGAGACCCAGTACTTC

J: TRBJ1-4
size: .
D: TRBD1
V: TRBV29-1
CDR3: CSVGKGGAGEKLFF
DNA: TGCAGCGTTGGTAAAGGGGGCGCTGGTGAAAAACTGTTTTTT

J: TRBJ2-7
size: .
D: .
V: TRBV11-2
CDR3: CASSPGTSGPYEQYF
DNA: TGTGCCAGCAGCCCGGGGACATCTGGCCCCTACGAGCAGTACTTC

J: TRBJ2-7
size: few
D: TRBD2
V: TRBV5-1
CDR3: CASSLTSGGLTYEQYF
DNA: TGCGCCAGCAGCTTGACTAGCGGGGGACTAACCTACGAGCAGTACTTC

J: TRBJ1-2
size: .
D: .
V: TRBV7-9
CDR3: CASSLSGGGGYTF
DNA: TGTGCCAGCAGCTTATCTGGAGGAGGCGGCTACACCTTC

J: TRBJ1-1
size: few
D: .
V: TRBV19
CDR3: CASRLTLRVWTEAFF
DNA: TGTGCCAGTAGACTCACTCTCAGGGTATGGACTGAAGCTTTCTTT

J: TRBJ1-5
size: .
D: .
V: TRBV7-2
CDR3: CASRQTNSNQPQHF
DNA: TGTGCCAGCAGACAGACGAATAGCAATCAGCCCCAGCATTTT

J: TRBJ1-1
size: .
D: .
V: TRBV11-2
CDR3: CASSLDYGVNTEAFF
DNA: TGTGCCAGCAGCTTAGATTACGGGGTTAACACTGAAGCTTTCTTT

J: TRBJ1-5
size: .
D: .
V: TRBV25-1
CDR3: CASRTESNQPQHF
DNA: TGTGCCAGCAGGACAGAGTCCAATCAGCCCCAGCATTTT

J: TRBJ1-5
size: .
D: TRBD1
V: TRBV19
CDR3: CASSIPGQGAYQPQHF
DNA: TGTGCCAGTAGTATCCCGGGACAGGGAGCATATCAGCCCCAGCATTTT

J: TRBJ1-4
size: .
D: .
V: TRBV2
CDR3: CASSEGLSVEKLFF
DNA: TGTGCCAGCAGTGAAGGACTCTCTGTTGAAAAACTGTTTTTT

J: TRBJ2-7
size: .
D: TRBD2
V: TRBV28
CDR3: CASRGLAGSYEQYF
DNA: TGTGCCAGCAGAGGACTAGCGGGATCCTACGAGCAGTACTTC

J: TRBJ1-2
size: .
D: .
V: TRBV7-6
CDR3: CASSLDLTANYGYTF
DNA: TGTGCCAGCAGCTTAGATCTAACAGCTAACTATGGCTACACCTTC

J: TRBJ1-2
size: .
D: .
V: TRBV5-8
CDR3: CASSFEGGDGYTF
DNA: TGTGCCAGCAGCTTCGAGGGAGGGGACGGCTACACCTTC